This entry features one TCR beta chain sequence. Germline CDR1 SGHRS, CDR2 YFSETQ. The CDR3 is made up of 16 amino acids. Trimming removed 2 bases at V and 3 bases at J, with 14 bases between. This record belongs to a study of neurological immune-mediated disorders. MiXCR was run by TCRdb on the 5' RACE reads, yielding one entry per CDR3 protein. The table shows about 44,000 distinct CDR3 sequences, with around a fifth occurring only once. Time point denoted: technical triplicate 3. The V and J genes are TRBV5-1 and TRBJ2-2, with D tentatively TRBD1 (5 bases). Sequenced material: PBMCs. This clonotype originated in a man in his 60s with HTLV-1-associated myelopathy (HAM/TSP). DNA for the CDR3: TGCGCCAGCAGCTTCCTGACAGCGAGCGACACCGGGGAGCTGTTTTTT. As protein: CASSFLTASDTGELFF.